Below, 32 T cell receptor beta chains from the same sample are listed, as sequenced in a study of T cells in tumors after PD-1 blockade. The table came from immunoSEQ multiplex PCR; TCRdb's copy has only in-frame clones and leaves some out. Counted here are over 10,000 clones, less than 65% occurring once; the ten biggest clones make up roughly 16%. Sequences were derived from tumor tissue, sampled before anti-PD-1 treatment. Receptors were obtained from a human donor with basal cell carcinoma.

The chain carries TRBV7-6 and TRBJ2-5; 11 positions agree with TRBD1. The CDR3 has 15 residues. J lost 4 bases, V lost 2 bases, and 3 bases had no gene match. Germline CDR1 and CDR2: SGHVS and FNYEAQ. In nucleotides, the CDR3 is TGTGCCAGCAGCTTACGGGGACAGGGGGGAGAGACCCAGTACTTC. This codes for CASSLRGQGGETQYF.

This chain links TRBV28 with TRBJ1-3; no clear D gene. Trimming pared 6 bases from V and 0 bases from J, leaving 6 bases between. This CDR3 contains 13 residues. The germline V gene has CDR1 MDHEN and CDR2 SYDVKM. Here the CDR3 reads CASSLNSGNTIYF. The CDR3 DNA sequence: TGTGCCAGCAGCCTAAACTCTGGAAACACCATATATTTT.

The chain carries TRBV3-1 (or the pseudogene TRBV3-2) and TRBJ1-2; D gene uncertain. Trimming cost V 4 bases and J 2 bases, with 11 bases left between them. The length of the CDR3 is 14 residues. Per germline, CDR1 LGHDT and CDR2 YNNKEL (reference sequence). This CDR3 reads CASSRTQANYGYTF. For the CDR3, the DNA is TGTGCCAGCAGCCGAACCCAAGCGAACTATGGCTACACCTTC.

This clone was seen just once. The rearrangement uses TRBV7-9 and TRBJ1-1; D call uncertain. The CDR3 extends over 11 amino acids. Germline V gene lookup returns CDR1 SEHNR and CDR2 FQNEAQ (reference sequence). V was cut by 4 bases and J by 4 bases, with 4 bases left in between. CDR3 sequence reads: CASSSLTEAFF. The CDR3 nucleotides are TGTGCCAGCAGCTCCCTCACTGAAGCTTTCTTT.

This sequence joins TRBV9 and TRBJ2-1, with 10 bases identical to TRBD1. Germline loops: CDR1 SGDLS, CDR2 YYNGEE. The CDR3 extends over 15 amino acids. Germline trimming cut 4 bases from V and 5 bases from J; bases unmatched to any gene: 6. This CDR3 reads CASSTRTGGHNEQFF. The CDR3 coding sequence is TGTGCCAGCAGCACACGGACAGGGGGGCACAATGAGCAGTTCTTC.

This chain connects TRBV5-1 to TRBJ2-1; 9 positions match TRBD2. The CDR3 consists of 14 residues. The V segment lost 5 bases and the J segment 8 bases; nucleotides outside the gene matches: 8. CDR1 and CDR2 from the germline V gene are SGHRS and YFSETQ. CDR3 residues: CASRGRGGLYEQFF. Written as DNA, the CDR3 is TGCGCCAGCAGGGGGCGGGGGGGCCTCTATGAGCAGTTCTTC. Based on the CDR3 plus reference TRBV5-1 and TRBJ2-1, the full variable domain is KAGVTQTPRYLIKTRGQQVTLSCSPISGHRSVSWYQQTPGQGLQFLFEYFSETQRNKGNFPGRFSGRQFSNSRSEMNVSTLELGDSALYLCASRGRGGLYEQFFGPGTRLTVL.

The genes are TRBV6-1 and TRBJ2-7; TRBD2 is a possible D gene (6 bases). V was shortened by 1 base and J by 6 bases, with 13 bases between the two germline ends. This CDR3 spans 14 amino acids. Looked up from germline, CDR1 is MNHNS and CDR2 is SASEGT. CDR3 coding DNA: TGTGCCAGCAGTGAAGTGGGGGGTTTCGGCGAGCAGTACTTC. Amino acid sequence: CASSEVGGFGEQYF.

This clone was detected a few times. This chain uses TRBV7-9 with TRBJ1-3; D is unclear. The germline V gene encodes CDR1 SEHNR and CDR2 FQNEAQ (reference sequence). There are 14 residues in the CDR3. Trimming cost V 5 bases and J 0 bases, with 8 bases left between them. CDR3 DNA: TGTGCCAGCAGCGCCGGTAGCTCTGGAAACACCATATATTTT. Its translation: CASSAGSSGNTIYF.

This rearrangement joins TRBV7-2 to TRBJ1-5; D is unclear. Trimming removed 1 base from V and 5 bases from J, with 6 bases in between. CDR3 length: 13 residues. Per the germline V gene, CDR1 is SGHTA and CDR2 is FQGNSA. CDR3 residues: CASSLVQDQPQHF. CDR3 sequence (DNA): TGTGCCAGCAGCTTAGTCCAGGATCAGCCCCAGCATTTT.

The rearrangement uses TRBV3-1 (or the pseudogene TRBV3-2) and TRBJ2-6; a possible D gene is TRBD1 (5 bases). Germline lookup yields CDR1 LGHDT and CDR2 YNNKEL (reference sequence). Trimming took off 4 bases at V and 0 bases at J, with 13 bases between the two ends. The CDR3 is made up of 17 amino acids. The CDR3 protein is CASSPLLTGSGANVLTF. CDR3 DNA: TGTGCCAGCAGCCCGCTTCTTACAGGCTCTGGGGCCAACGTCCTGACTTTC.

In DNA, the CDR3 is TGTGCCAGCAGTAAACCTAGGGGGCTGAGCACTGAAGCTTTCTTT. It codes for CASSKPRGLSTEAFF. The chain is built from TRBV6-5 and TRBJ1-1; 7 bases agree with TRBD1. Germline-derived CDR1 and CDR2 are MNHEY and SVGAGI. The CDR3 runs to 15 residues. Germline trimming cut 5 bases from V and 4 bases from J; bases unmatched to any gene: 10.

V gene TRBV19 combines with J gene TRBJ2-5; perhaps TRBD2 as D (5 bases). The germline V gene encodes CDR1 LNHDA and CDR2 SQIVND (reference sequence). The V end was cut by 5 bases, the J end by 5 bases, with 12 bases between. CDR3 length: 13 residues. DNA for the CDR3: TGTGCCAGTAGTCCCCCGCCGGGGGAGACCCAGTACTTC. This translates into CASSPPPGETQYF.

This clone is labeled as medium-sized (0.01 to 0.1%). This chain links TRBV6-2 or TRBV6-3 with TRBJ2-2; 8 bases map to TRBD2. With 4 bases clipped from V and 0 bases from J, the junction kept 4 bases outside the gene matches. Germline CDR1 reads MNHEY; CDR2 reads SVGEGT. This CDR3 has 16 amino acids. CDR3 DNA sequence: TGTGCCAGCAGTTGGGGAGCGGGGGCGAACACCGGGGAGCTGTTTTTT. Translating it yields CASSWGAGANTGELFF.

This sequence joins TRBV18 and TRBJ2-5; D possibly corresponds to TRBD2 (7 bases). Germline CDR1 is KGHSH and CDR2 is LQKENI. The V end lost 0 bases, the J end lost 3 bases, and 14 bases lay between the germline ends. This CDR3 spans 16 amino acids. CDR3 sequence (DNA): TGTGCCAGCTCACCACCGGGGGGGCAGCAGAAAGAGACCCAGTACTTC. Translating gives CASSPPGGQQKETQYF.

The rearrangement uses TRBV11-2 and TRBJ2-1; the match to TRBD2 covers 10 bases. The V and J ends lost 5 bases and 6 bases, in that order; junction bases with no gene match: 19. Germline V CDR1 and CDR2: SGHAT, FQNNGV. The CDR3 sequence is 19 residues long. The chain's CDR3 is CASSHHPTIAGGTRNEQFF. The CDR3 DNA reads as TGTGCCAGCAGCCACCACCCGACCATAGCGGGAGGAACGCGCAATGAGCAGTTCTTC.

This clone was detected a few times. The rearrangement joins TRBV7-9 to TRBJ1-1, with 11 positions matching TRBD1. Germline trimming cut 5 bases from V and 5 bases from J; bases unmatched to any gene: 7. Per the germline V gene, CDR1 is SEHNR and CDR2 is FQNEAQ (reference sequence). The CDR3 spans 15 residues. The CDR3 nucleotides are TGTGCCAGCAGCCCCATTGGGACAGGGGGAACTGAAGCTTTCTTT. This translates into CASSPIGTGGTEAFF.

V gene TRBV19 combines with J gene TRBJ1-1, with D possibly being TRBD1 (5 bases). The length of the CDR3 is 13 residues. Trimming pared 7 bases from V and 1 base from J, leaving 10 bases between. Germline V CDR1 and CDR2: LNHDA, SQIVND (reference sequence). This chain's CDR3 is CASTGRSNTEAFF. The CDR3 nucleotides are TGTGCCAGTACGGGACGGTCGAACACTGAAGCTTTCTTT.

The chain links TRBV2 to TRBJ2-7; D could derive from TRBD1 or TRBD2 (6 bases each). Germline CDR1 and CDR2: SNHLY and FYNNEI. Trimming took off 6 bases at V and 5 bases at J, with 20 bases between the two ends. This CDR3 comprises 15 residues. The DNA of the CDR3 is TGTGCCAGCAGGAGGGGGGACACCGATTCTCACGAGCAGTACTTC. Protein sequence: CASRRGDTDSHEQYF.

The chain carries TRBV27 and TRBJ2-6; possibly TRBD1 or TRBD2 for D (6 bases each). CDR1 and CDR2 from the germline V gene are MNHEY and SMNVEV (reference sequence). The V gene lost 6 bases and the J gene lost 0 bases, with 15 bases spanning the gap. The CDR3 has 17 amino acids. CDR3 DNA sequence: TGTGCCAGCAGACGGGGGCCCACCCGCTCTGGGGCCAACGTCCTGACTTTC. It specifies CASRRGPTRSGANVLTF.

The CDR3 bases are TGTGCCAGCTCACACCACGGTGGACAAGAGAACACTGAAGCTTTCTTT. Protein product: CASSHHGGQENTEAFF. V is TRBV18 and J is TRBJ1-1, with D perhaps matching TRBD1 (5 bases). The CDR3 runs to 16 residues. Germline V lookup: CDR1 KGHSH, CDR2 LQKENI. With 4 bases removed from V and 1 base from J, the gap between germline ends came to 16 bases.

CDR3 residues: CASSHSLARDEQFF. In DNA, the CDR3 is TGTGCCAGCAGCCATAGTCTAGCTCGGGATGAGCAGTTCTTC. The chain carries TRBV3-1 (or the pseudogene TRBV3-2) and TRBJ2-1; a weak D match, TRBD2 (5 bases). In germline, CDR1 is LGHDT, CDR2 YNNKEL (reference sequence). The CDR3 runs 14 residues. V was trimmed by 3 bases and J by 8 bases, leaving 14 bases between them.

This clone rates as medium-sized. The chain recombines TRBV28 with TRBJ1-6; D is unresolved. Trimming removed 3 bases at V and 8 bases at J, with 14 bases between. The CDR3 sequence is 15 residues long. The germline gives CDR1 MDHEN, CDR2 SYDVKM. The CDR3 bases are TGTGCCAGCAGTTTGGAAGGTCTGCTGGATTCACCCCTCCACTTT. Protein product: CASSLEGLLDSPLHF.

The V call is TRBV30, the J call TRBJ1-2; 7 nucleotides align to TRBD1. The CDR3 totals 13 residues. J gave up 7 bases and V 5 bases, and 10 bases lay outside the gene matches. CDR1 and CDR2 from the germline V gene are GTSNPN and SVGIG (reference sequence). The CDR3 protein is CAWAGQALGGYTF. The CDR3 DNA is TGTGCCTGGGCTGGACAGGCGCTGGGTGGCTACACCTTC. The entire variable domain, with the rest obtained from reference TRBV30 and TRBJ1-2, is as follows: SQTIHQWPATLVQPVGSPLSLECTVEGTSNPNLYWYRQAAGRGLQLLFYSVGIGQISSEVPQNLSASRPQDRQFILSSKKLLLSDSGFYLCAWAGQALGGYTFGSGTRLTVV.

This rearrangement joins TRBV6-6 to TRBJ2-1; 8 nucleotides line up with TRBD1. CDR1 is MNHNY and CDR2 is SVGAGI in the germline V gene (reference sequence). J lost 8 bases, V lost 6 bases, and 3 bases had no gene match. The CDR3 runs to 12 residues. The CDR3 region is CASSQGAHEQFF. The CDR3 DNA reads TGTGCCAGCAGCCAGGGGGCCCATGAGCAGTTCTTC.

The gene calls are TRBV7-2 and TRBJ2-3; D not resolved. In germline, CDR1 is SGHTA, CDR2 FQGNSA. This CDR3 region has 12 residues. The ends were cut back, 5 bases at V and 8 bases at J, with 11 bases in the middle. DNA of the CDR3: TGTGCCAGCAGCCTAACGATAGGTACGCAGTATTTT. Translated, it gives CASSLTIGTQYF.

The CDR3 DNA follows: TGTGCCAGCAGCTTACTCAGCTCGGTCCCAGATACGCAGTATTTT. Translated, it gives CASSLLSSVPDTQYF. The chain couples TRBV11-1 to TRBJ2-3; D gene unclear. The V gene lost 2 bases and the J gene lost 4 bases, with 13 bases spanning the gap. The CDR3 contains 15 residues. CDR1 SGHAT and CDR2 FQDESV come from the germline V gene (reference sequence).

The chain is built from TRBV6-5 and TRBJ2-1, with D unresolved. The CDR3 spans 12 residues. Trimming left V 6 bases short and J 7 bases short, with 10 bases between. The germline V gene has CDR1 MNHEY and CDR2 SVGAGI. CDR3 loop: CASRDSGNEQFF. The CDR3 nucleotides read TGTGCCAGCAGGGATAGTGGTAATGAGCAGTTCTTC.

The chain couples TRBV6-5 to TRBJ1-1; D gene unclear. V lost 6 bases and J 7 bases, leaving 12 bases between the germline ends. The germline gives CDR1 MNHEY, CDR2 SVGAGI. CDR3 length: 12 residues. The CDR3 is CASSEQWGEAFF. In DNA form, the CDR3 reads TGTGCCAGCAGCGAGCAGTGGGGTGAAGCTTTCTTT.

V gene TRBV5-4 combines with J gene TRBJ2-3; D perhaps matches TRBD2 (7 bases). CDR1 is SGHNT, CDR2 YYREEE, per germline (reference sequence). The CDR3 covers 18 residues. Trimming removed 4 bases from V and 5 bases from J, with 26 bases in between. CDR3 bases: TGTGCCAGCAGCCCTAAAGTGGGGGGGGCAGCCCACCGAGATACGCAGTATTTT. Translated: CASSPKVGGAAHRDTQYF.

The gene calls are TRBV28 and TRBJ2-1, with 15 positions matching TRBD2. This CDR3 region has 21 residues. The V gene end was trimmed by 1 base and the J gene end by 2 bases; junction bases not matched to a gene: 12. Germline values: CDR1 MDHEN, CDR2 SYDVKM. The CDR3 loop is CASSLFILWTSGRAAYNEQFF. The CDR3 nucleotides are TGTGCCAGCAGTTTATTTATCTTGTGGACTAGCGGGAGGGCCGCCTACAATGAGCAGTTCTTC.

The chain is built from TRBV24-1 and TRBJ1-2; a weak D match, TRBD1 (5 bases). The CDR3 sequence is 15 residues long. Germline values: CDR1 KGHDR, CDR2 SFDVKD. V was clipped by 4 bases and J by 4 bases, with 15 bases between them. The CDR3 region is CATSEYRDGFYGYTF. DNA for the CDR3: TGTGCCACCAGTGAATACCGGGACGGCTTCTATGGCTACACCTTC.

This rearrangement joins TRBV1 to TRBJ2-1; the table's D call of TRBD1 was not tested on the DNA. TRBV1 is a listed pseudogene. The CDR3 is 19 residues long. CDR3 coding DNA: TGCACCAGCAGCCAAGATCCCGCGGGATTCTTCCCCACAGGGGATGAGCAGTTCTTC. It codes for CTSSQDPAGFFPTGDEQFF.